The 24 T cell receptor beta chains reported below all come from one sample, sequenced in a study of CD8 T cells in Susac syndrome. Roughly 0.5 to 1 ug RNA was reverse transcribed with random hexamers. TCRdb reprocessed the immunoSEQ multiplex PCR reads via MiXCR and lists one record per CDR3 protein. The sample has a few hundred thousand distinct CDR3 sequences, roughly 94% seen once; the top ten hold approximately 0.081%. Sequencing was done on a sample of CD4+ T cells from PBMCs. The origin of the receptors is a human donor with multiple sclerosis.

The chain has TRBV29-1 and TRBJ2-1, with 13 bases fitting TRBD2. Germline V gene data show CDR1 as SQVTM and CDR2 as ANQGSEA. The CDR3 is 19 residues long. V was pared by 6 bases and J by 0 bases, with 14 bases of the junction left unmatched. The chain's CDR3 is CSVVTRLAGGRSSYNEQFF. The CDR3 region has the DNA TGCAGCGTAGTTACCCGACTAGCGGGGGGCCGAAGCTCCTACAATGAGCAGTTCTTC.

The chain employs TRBV10-3 and TRBJ2-1, with TRBD2 identical over 8 bases. J gave up 2 bases and V 4 bases, and 4 bases lay outside the gene matches. Looked up from germline, CDR1 is ENHRY and CDR2 is SYGVKD. The CDR3 sequence is 15 residues long. DNA for the CDR3: TGTGCCATCAGTGTAATGCGGGGGGCCTACAATGAGCAGTTCTTC. It codes for CAISVMRGAYNEQFF.

J is TRBJ2-7 and V is TRBV18, with 7 nucleotides matching TRBD1. The CDR3 has 14 residues. CDR1 is KGHSH and CDR2 is LQKENI in the germline V gene. The junction had 8 bases not matched to a gene; V was cut back by 6 bases and J by 3 bases. CDR3 region: CASSQGQVNYEQYF. CDR3 DNA sequence: TGTGCCAGCTCCCAAGGACAGGTGAACTACGAGCAGTACTTC. Drawing the rest from reference TRBV18 and TRBJ2-7, the complete variable domain is NAGVMQNPRHLVRRRGQEARLRCSPMKGHSHVYWYRQLPEEGLKFMVYLQKENIIDESGMPKERFSAEFPKEGPSILRIQQVVRGDSAAYFCASSQGQVNYEQYFGPGTRLTVT.

This chain links TRBV24-1 with TRBJ2-3, with no clear D. Germline CDR1 is KGHDR and CDR2 is SFDVKD. The CDR3 covers 13 residues. Trimming took off 5 bases at V and 6 bases at J, with 11 bases between the two ends. The chain's CDR3 is CATSGLSGDTQYF. The CDR3 DNA follows: TGTGCCACCAGTGGGTTGTCCGGCGATACGCAGTATTTT.

The J gene is TRBJ2-6, the V gene TRBV29-1; D uncertain. V was shortened by 4 bases and J by 0 bases, with 10 bases between the two germline ends. This CDR3 region has 15 residues. The V gene's germline CDR1 is SQVTM and CDR2 ANQGSEA. The CDR3 bases are TGCAGCGTTGTAAAGGCGAACTCTGGGGCCAACGTCCTGACTTTC. This encodes CSVVKANSGANVLTF.

The V gene is TRBV4-2, the J gene TRBJ2-3; TRBD2 matches 7 bases. The V segment lost 1 base and the J segment 6 bases; nucleotides outside the gene matches: 7. CDR1 and CDR2 (germline): LGHNA, YNFKEQ. The CDR3 totals 15 residues. Here the CDR3 DNA reads TGTGCCAGCAGCCAAGGCGGGGGTAATGAGGATACGCAGTATTTT. It translates to CASSQGGGNEDTQYF.

V usage is TRBV10-3 and J usage is TRBJ1-1; 7 bases are shared with TRBD1. The CDR3 extends over 11 amino acids. Looked up from germline, CDR1 is ENHRY and CDR2 is SYGVKD. The J segment lost 10 bases and the V segment lost 8 bases, leaving 7 bases of the junction unmatched. The CDR3 loop reads CAISPGGVAFF. Written as DNA, the CDR3 is TGTGCCATCTCCCCAGGGGGGGTAGCTTTCTTT.

V usage is TRBV20-1 and J usage is TRBJ2-6; no clear D. CDR1 is DFQATT, CDR2 SNEGSKA, per germline (reference sequence). Trimming shortened V by 0 bases and J by 0 bases, and 9 bases separated the two germline ends. This CDR3 comprises 16 residues. For the CDR3, the DNA is TGCAGTGCTAGAGATCGGCAGTTCTCTGGGGCCAACGTCCTGACTTTC. Amino acid sequence: CSARDRQFSGANVLTF.

Of note for this clonotype: A read error is possible here, since a much larger clone lies one base away. The chain recombines TRBV11-2 with TRBJ2-7; D remains unclear. The CDR3 totals 12 residues. CDR1 and CDR2 (germline): SGHAT, FQNNGV. Trimming shortened V by 5 bases and J by 0 bases, and 5 bases separated the two germline ends. In DNA, the CDR3 is TGTGCCAGCAGCATTAGCTCCTACGAGCAGTACTTC. Translating gives CASSISSYEQYF.

This rearrangement joins TRBV15 to TRBJ2-1; D gene ambiguous. The CDR3 length is 13 residues. Germline V gives CDR1 LNHNV, CDR2 YYDKDF (reference sequence). V was clipped by 4 bases and J by 8 bases, with 12 bases between them. The CDR3 sequence is CATSTDPQYEQFF. In nucleotides, the CDR3 is TGTGCCACCAGCACTGACCCCCAGTATGAGCAGTTCTTC.

In nucleotides, the CDR3 is TGCAGCCCGTGGGGGAACACAGATACGCAGTATTTT. Protein product: CSPWGNTDTQYF. V gene TRBV29-1 combines with J gene TRBJ2-3; D could derive from TRBD1 or TRBD2 (5 bases each). The CDR3 loop spans 12 amino acids. Between the trimmed V and J ends, which lost 8 bases and 2 bases, there was a span of 11 bases. CDR1 is SQVTM, CDR2 ANQGSEA, per germline.

The sample holds a few counts of this clonotype. V and J are TRBV27 and TRBJ2-1; the match to TRBD2 covers 7 bases. The CDR3 contains 16 residues. V was pared by 6 bases and J by 0 bases, with 8 bases of the junction left unmatched. Germline values: CDR1 MNHEY, CDR2 SMNVEV (reference sequence). The CDR3 coding sequence is TGTGCCAGCAGCCCAAGATGGGACTACTCCTACAATGAGCAGTTCTTC. As protein: CASSPRWDYSYNEQFF.

The V call is TRBV12-3 or TRBV12-4, the J call TRBJ2-5; no definite D call. The length of the CDR3 is 13 residues. V lost 0 bases to trimming and J lost 4 bases, with 6 bases between them. The CDR3 region is CASSLAAVETQYF. In DNA, the CDR3 is TGTGCCAGCAGTTTAGCGGCTGTAGAGACCCAGTACTTC.

The gene calls are TRBV20-1 and TRBJ2-1; 8 bases fit TRBD2. This CDR3 is built from 17 residues. Per germline, CDR1 DFQATT and CDR2 SNEGSKA (reference sequence). The trim removed 5 bases at V and 7 bases at J, leaving 19 bases unmatched. CDR3 amino acids: CSAEQVNRGGLRNEQFF. The CDR3 DNA is TGCAGTGCTGAACAAGTGAACCGGGGGGGCCTAAGGAATGAGCAGTTCTTC.

The rearrangement joins TRBV4-2 to TRBJ1-6, with D possibly matching TRBD1 (5 bases). Germline CDR1 reads LGHNA; CDR2 reads YNFKEQ. The CDR3 has 15 amino acids. V was cut by 0 bases and J by 8 bases, with 11 bases left in between. As DNA, the CDR3 is TGTGCCAGCAGCCAAGACGGGGGTGGGGATTCACCCCTCCACTTT. Amino acids: CASSQDGGGDSPLHF.

This rearrangement joins TRBV27 to TRBJ2-1; D possibly corresponds to TRBD1 (6 bases). Germline CDR1 and CDR2: MNHEY and SMNVEV (reference sequence). The CDR3 consists of 16 residues. Trimming cost V 3 bases and J 0 bases, with 12 bases left between them. CDR3 coding DNA: TGTGCCAGCAGTTTGGGGGCCTCCTCCTCCTACAATGAGCAGTTCTTC. Residues: CASSLGASSSYNEQFF.

The chain uses TRBV27 and TRBJ2-6; D is perhaps TRBD1 (7 bases). V was trimmed by 6 bases and J by 1 base, leaving 16 bases between them. Looked up from germline, CDR1 is MNHEY and CDR2 is SMNVEV (reference sequence). This CDR3 has 17 residues. CDR3 in DNA: TGTGCCAGCAGAACGACAGGGACTCGGTCTGGGGCCAACGTCCTGACTTTC. Protein product: CASRTTGTRSGANVLTF. Supplemented by reference TRBV27 and TRBJ2-6, the full variable domain reads EAQVTQNPRYLITVTGKKLTVTCSQNMNHEYMSWYRQDPGLGLRQIYYSMNVEVTDKGDVPEGYKVSRKEKRNFPLILESPSPNQTSLYFCASRTTGTRSGANVLTFGAGSRLTVL.

This chain connects TRBV12-3 or TRBV12-4 to TRBJ1-1, with D possibly TRBD1 on 5 matching bases. CDR3 length equals 14 residues. V was cut by 2 bases and J by 3 bases, with 10 bases left in between. The CDR3 sequence: CASSLSGWDTEAFF. In DNA, the CDR3 is TGTGCCAGCAGTTTATCAGGGTGGGACACTGAAGCTTTCTTT.

V usage is TRBV5-1 and J usage is TRBJ2-3, with D possibly matching TRBD1 (6 bases). The germline V gene encodes CDR1 SGHRS and CDR2 YFSETQ. This CDR3 spans 16 amino acids. Between the trimmed V and J ends, which lost 5 bases and 0 bases, there was a span of 16 bases. CDR3 residues: CASSPRQALSTDTQYF. The CDR3 bases are TGCGCCAGCAGTCCCCGACAGGCCCTAAGCACAGATACGCAGTATTTT. Supplemented by reference TRBV5-1 and TRBJ2-3, the full variable domain reads KAGVTQTPRYLIKTRGQQVTLSCSPISGHRSVSWYQQTPGQGLQFLFEYFSETQRNKGNFPGRFSGRQFSNSRSEMNVSTLELGDSALYLCASSPRQALSTDTQYFGPGTRLTVL.

This chain joins TRBV20-1 and TRBJ2-2; 8 nucleotides match TRBD2. Germline CDR1 DFQATT, CDR2 SNEGSKA (reference sequence). This CDR3 is 15 amino acids long. The ends lost 4 bases at V and 3 bases at J; junction bases unmatched: 7. The CDR3 is CSAKTTGGYTGELFF. The CDR3 region has the DNA TGCAGTGCTAAGACCACGGGGGGGTACACCGGGGAGCTGTTTTTT.

The chain carries TRBV20-1 and TRBJ2-3; D might be TRBD1 (5 bases). Germline V lookup: CDR1 DFQATT, CDR2 SNEGSKA (reference sequence). The CDR3 has 15 amino acids. Trimming left V 1 base short and J 5 bases short, with 16 bases between. CDR3 nucleotide sequence: TGCAGTGCTAGAGGGCGGAGACCAGGGATAGATACGCAGTATTTT. Translated: CSARGRRPGIDTQYF.

The chain is built from TRBV27 and TRBJ1-2; TRBD1 might be the D (6 bases). Trimming removed 5 bases at V and 2 bases at J, with 15 bases between. CDR3 size: 15 residues. Germline assignment: CDR1 MNHEY and CDR2 SMNVEV (reference sequence). The CDR3 reads CASSAYGTSNYGYTF. CDR3 nucleotides: TGTGCCAGCAGTGCGTATGGGACATCAAACTATGGCTACACCTTC.

This clonotype was seen more than once but under ten times. The chain uses TRBV6-2 or TRBV6-3 and TRBJ2-1, with 7 bases matching TRBD2. Germline V gene lookup returns CDR1 MNHEY and CDR2 SVGEGT. Germline trimming cut 5 bases from V and 7 bases from J; bases unmatched to any gene: 5. The CDR3 consists of 13 residues. The CDR3: CASSPGGGNEQFF. Written as DNA, the CDR3 is TGTGCCAGCAGTCCGGGGGGAGGGAATGAGCAGTTCTTC.

The chain joins TRBV27 to TRBJ2-7, with 10 bases lining up with TRBD1. The CDR3 has 14 residues. Germline V gene sequence: CDR1 MNHEY, CDR2 SMNVEV (reference sequence). Trimming at V came to 5 bases and at J to 4 bases, leaving 5 bases not matched to a gene. The CDR3 protein is CASSTRQGAYEQYF. The CDR3, as DNA: TGTGCCAGCAGTACGAGACAGGGGGCATACGAGCAGTACTTC.